Listed here are 14 T cell receptor beta chains from one sample, sequenced in a study of CD8 T cells in Susac syndrome. An input of about 0.5 to 1 ug of RNA was subjected to reverse transcription using random hexamers. TCRdb called the immunoSEQ multiplex PCR reads again in MiXCR, with one record for every CDR3 protein. The sample shows under 350,000 distinct CDR3 sequences, roughly 94% of them seen only once. Sequenced material: CD4+ T cells from PBMCs. These receptor sequences come from a human donor with multiple sclerosis.

The chain employs TRBV30 and TRBJ2-1, with D unresolved. This CDR3 spans 12 amino acids. Germline CDR1 reads GTSNPN; CDR2 reads SVGIG (reference sequence). Trimming cost V 4 bases and J 4 bases, with 8 bases left between them. This CDR3 reads CAWNRIYNEQFF. In DNA form, the CDR3 reads TGTGCCTGGAATCGGATTTACAATGAGCAGTTCTTC.

The CDR3 sequence is CASSMRYGFATEAFF. Here the CDR3 DNA reads TGTGCCAGTAGTATGAGGTACGGGTTTGCCACTGAAGCTTTCTTT. The rearrangement uses TRBV19 and TRBJ1-1; no clear D gene. Trimming left V 3 bases short and J 4 bases short, with 15 bases between. The CDR3 spans 15 residues. The germline V gene has CDR1 LNHDA and CDR2 SQIVND (reference sequence).

A single count supports this clonotype. This chain connects TRBV5-1 to TRBJ2-1, with TRBD2 as a possible D gene (6 bases). The CDR3 is 17 amino acids. V lost 1 base to trimming and J lost 7 bases, with 21 bases between them. Per germline, CDR1 SGHRS and CDR2 YFSETQ. The CDR3: CASSLQVSGAGTNEQFF. CDR3 DNA sequence: TGCGCCAGCAGCTTGCAGGTCTCTGGAGCGGGCACAAATGAGCAGTTCTTC.

There are a few counts of this clonotype. The CDR3, as DNA: TGCAGCGTTGCCCCCTTCGTCTCTACAGCGGAGACCCAGTACTTC. Amino acids: CSVAPFVSTAETQYF. The chain uses TRBV29-1 and TRBJ2-5; D call uncertain. Trimming pared 4 bases from V and 5 bases from J, leaving 20 bases between. The CDR3 is made up of 15 amino acids. Looked up from germline, CDR1 is SQVTM and CDR2 is ANQGSEA. Full variable domain (outside the CDR3, taken from reference TRBV29-1 and TRBJ2-5): SAVISQKPSRDICQRGTSLTIQCQVDSQVTMMFWYRQQPGQSLTLIATANQGSEATYESGFVIDKFPISRPNLTFSTLTVSNMSPEDSSIYLCSVAPFVSTAETQYFGPGTRLLVL.

CDR3 DNA sequence: TGCGCCAGCAGCTTGGAAGGAGGGCCCAACACTGAAGCTTTCTTT. Translating gives CASSLEGGPNTEAFF. The chain joins TRBV5-1 to TRBJ1-1; no firm D call. The CDR3 length is 15 residues. Trimming cost V 0 bases and J 2 bases, with 11 bases left between them. Germline assignment: CDR1 SGHRS and CDR2 YFSETQ.

The genes are TRBV6-5 and TRBJ2-1, with D unclear. The CDR3 loop spans 14 amino acids. Germline V CDR1 and CDR2: MNHEY, SVGAGI. Trimming removed 2 bases at V and 6 bases at J, with 11 bases between. The CDR3 region has the DNA TGTGCCAGCAGTTACGGGGTAAATGTCAATGAGCAGTTCTTC. Encoded protein: CASSYGVNVNEQFF.

The table lists this clonotype with a few counts. This sequence joins TRBV29-1 and TRBJ1-1; D perhaps matches TRBD1 (5 bases). Trimming stripped 5 bases from V and 1 base from J, with 11 bases between. The CDR3 runs 13 residues. Germline V gene data show CDR1 as SQVTM and CDR2 as ANQGSEA. The CDR3 DNA sequence: TGCAGCGTTCGGGGACGGACGAACACTGAAGCTTTCTTT. It translates to CSVRGRTNTEAFF.

The gene calls are TRBV5-1 and TRBJ2-1; 11 bases are a match to TRBD2. Germline V lookup: CDR1 SGHRS, CDR2 YFSETQ. The CDR3 has 19 amino acids. V lost 4 bases to trimming and J lost 0 bases; unmatched junction nucleotides: 12. CDR3 protein: CASSPLFRLAGSSYNEQFF. DNA for the CDR3: TGCGCCAGCAGCCCCCTTTTCCGACTAGCGGGGAGCTCCTACAATGAGCAGTTCTTC.

The chain is built from TRBV6-2 or TRBV6-3 and TRBJ2-2; 7 nucleotides agree with TRBD1. Trimming at V came to 5 bases and at J to 1 base, leaving 7 bases not matched to a gene. The CDR3 covers 16 residues. Germline V gene data show CDR1 as MNHEY and CDR2 as SVGEGT. DNA for the CDR3: TGTGCCAGCAGTCTTCCCGGGACAGAGAACACCGGGGAGCTGTTTTTT. Amino acid sequence: CASSLPGTENTGELFF.

V is TRBV7-2 and J is TRBJ1-2; unclear D gene. The V end lost 5 bases, the J end lost 0 bases, and 13 bases lay between the germline ends. The CDR3 spans 15 residues. The germline V gene encodes CDR1 SGHTA and CDR2 FQGNSA. The CDR3, as DNA: TGTGCCAGCAGCAACTCCGTGGGAACTAACTATGGCTACACCTTC. The encoded protein is CASSNSVGTNYGYTF. Looking up the rest from reference TRBV7-2 and TRBJ1-2 gives the full variable domain: GAGVSQSPSNKVTEKGKDVELRCDPISGHTALYWYRQSLGQGLEFLIYFQGNSAPDKSGLPSDRFSAERTGGSVSTLTIQRTQQEDSAVYLCASSNSVGTNYGYTFGSGTRLTVV.

The chain has TRBV19 and TRBJ1-2, with 7 positions matching TRBD1. Trimming removed 6 bases from V and 6 bases from J; junction bases left unmatched: 16. The CDR3 consists of 16 residues. Germline values: CDR1 LNHDA, CDR2 SQIVND (reference sequence). The CDR3 protein is CASRVSQGVVGDGYTF. The CDR3 DNA sequence: TGTGCCAGTAGAGTCAGCCAGGGGGTCGTCGGGGATGGCTACACCTTC.

The rearrangement uses TRBV5-6 and TRBJ1-6; D is undetermined. V was cut by 4 bases and J by 6 bases, with 11 bases left in between. Germline CDR1 reads SGHDT; CDR2 reads YYEEEE. CDR3 length: 14 residues. The CDR3 DNA sequence: TGTGCCAGCAGCCCGGAACTCCTTAATTCACCCCTCCACTTT. This gives the protein CASSPELLNSPLHF.

In this sample, this clonotype turned up a few times. This rearrangement joins TRBV4-2 to TRBJ2-7; 10 bases match TRBD2. Per the germline V gene, CDR1 is LGHNA and CDR2 is YNFKEQ. This CDR3 contains 20 residues. Germline trimming cut 0 bases from V and 2 bases from J; bases unmatched to any gene: 16. The DNA of the CDR3 is TGTGCCAGCAGCCAAGATCCGCCTATAGCGGGAGGAGTTAGGCCCTACGAGCAGTACTTC. Translation gives CASSQDPPIAGGVRPYEQYF.

The rearrangement joins TRBV12-3 or TRBV12-4 to TRBJ2-5; weak D call: TRBD2 (6 bases). The CDR3 extends over 13 amino acids. V dropped 3 bases and J dropped 5 bases, with 10 bases sitting between them. In DNA form, the CDR3 reads TGTGCCAGCAGTTTCGGCGGGGTGGAGACCCAGTACTTC. Translated, it gives CASSFGGVETQYF.